These 7 T cell receptor beta chains were sequenced from one sample in a study of T-cell reconstitution after alpha-beta-depleted transplantation in children. For TCRbeta, the library was prepared with unique molecular identifiers. TCRdb used MiXCR to reprocess the PCR reads, holding one entry per CDR3 protein. The sample has 600,000 to 700,000 distinct CDR3 sequences, roughly 15% seen once. Sequences were derived from PBMCs from the stem cell graft donor, sampled from the stem cell graft. The source of these receptors is a human donor who donated a stem cell graft to a child with acute myeloid leukemia.

This clonotype was seen repeatedly, ten times or more. The CDR3 DNA reads TGCAGTGTGCACGGGACCACAAACAATGAGCAGTTCTTC. Amino acid sequence: CSVHGTTNNEQFF. V usage is TRBV20-1 and J usage is TRBJ2-1, with D perhaps matching TRBD1 or TRBD2 (5 bases each). Between the trimmed V and J ends, which lost 7 bases and 5 bases, there was a span of 15 bases. This CDR3 has 13 residues. CDR1 and CDR2 (germline): DFQATT, SNEGSKA (reference sequence).

This clonotype was detected only a few times. The chain links TRBV6-1 to TRBJ2-2; unclear D gene. Trimming left V 11 bases short and J 3 bases short, with 16 bases between. The CDR3 is 14 amino acids. Germline CDR1 reads MNHNS; CDR2 reads SASEGT. The CDR3 nucleotides are TGTGCCGCATCTGGAACGCGGTACACCGGGGAGCTGTTTTTT. It translates to CAASGTRYTGELFF.

Many counts were recorded for this clonotype. The CDR3 DNA sequence: TGCAGTGCCAGGATAGCGGGGGGGCCCTCCTACGAGCAGTACTTC. It encodes CSARIAGGPSYEQYF. The chain has TRBV20-1 and TRBJ2-7, with TRBD2 identical over 11 bases. The CDR3 runs to 15 residues. J was trimmed by 0 bases and V by 6 bases; bases with no gene match: 7. The V gene's germline CDR1 is DFQATT and CDR2 SNEGSKA (reference sequence).

The sample holds many counts of this clonotype. V and J are TRBV10-3 and TRBJ2-5; D is unclear. The CDR3 runs 15 residues. Looked up from germline, CDR1 is ENHRY and CDR2 is SYGVKD. Deletions cut 4 bases from V and 0 bases from J, with 12 bases between. CDR3 loop: CAISGEDRNQETQYF. The CDR3 nucleotides are TGTGCCATCAGTGGAGAAGACCGAAACCAAGAGACCCAGTACTTC.

The rearrangement uses TRBV5-6 and TRBJ2-7; the match to TRBD1 covers 8 bases. V was pared by 3 bases and J by 2 bases, with 4 bases of the junction left unmatched. The CDR3 sequence is 14 residues long. The V gene's germline CDR1 is SGHDT and CDR2 YYEEEE. This CDR3 is CASSWDRLPYEQYV. The DNA of the CDR3 is TGTGCCAGCAGCTGGGACAGGCTCCCCTACGAGCAGTACGTC.

In its sample, this clonotype was seen a few times. V gene TRBV6-2 or TRBV6-3 combines with J gene TRBJ2-1; possibly TRBD2 for D (5 bases). The CDR3 has 12 residues. Looked up from germline, CDR1 is MNHEY and CDR2 is SVGEGT. V lost 2 bases and J 11 bases, leaving 10 bases between the germline ends. In DNA form, the CDR3 reads TGTGCCAGCAGTTACGCCATCGGGAAGCAGTTCTTC. It codes for CASSYAIGKQFF.

This clonotype appeared many times. The chain links TRBV5-5 to TRBJ1-2, with D possibly being TRBD1 (5 bases). Trimming left V 2 bases short and J 3 bases short, with 14 bases between. The germline gives CDR1 SGHKS, CDR2 YYEKEE (reference sequence). The CDR3 runs 15 residues. In nucleotides, the CDR3 is TGTGCCAGCAGCTTCAACCCTAGGGACGACTATGGCTACACCTTC. It is translated as CASSFNPRDDYGYTF. The full variable domain, completed using reference TRBV5-5 and TRBJ1-2, is DAGVTQSPTHLIKTRGQQVTLRCSPISGHKSVSWYQQVLGQGPQFIFQYYEKEERGRGNFPDRFSARQFPNYSSELNVNALLLGDSALYLCASSFNPRDDYGYTFGSGTRLTVV.